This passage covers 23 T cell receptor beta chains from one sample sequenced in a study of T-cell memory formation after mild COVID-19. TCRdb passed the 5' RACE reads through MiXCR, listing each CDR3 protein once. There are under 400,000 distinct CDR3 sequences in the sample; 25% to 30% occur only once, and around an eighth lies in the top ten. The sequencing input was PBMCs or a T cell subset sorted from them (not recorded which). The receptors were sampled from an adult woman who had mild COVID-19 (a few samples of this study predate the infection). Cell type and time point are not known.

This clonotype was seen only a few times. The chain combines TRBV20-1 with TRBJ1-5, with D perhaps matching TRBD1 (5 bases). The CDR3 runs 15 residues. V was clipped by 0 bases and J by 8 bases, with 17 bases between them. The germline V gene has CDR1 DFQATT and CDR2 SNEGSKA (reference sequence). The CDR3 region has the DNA TGCAGTGCTAGAGAGGGGTTAGGAGGGGTGGAGCCCCAGCATTTT. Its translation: CSAREGLGGVEPQHF.

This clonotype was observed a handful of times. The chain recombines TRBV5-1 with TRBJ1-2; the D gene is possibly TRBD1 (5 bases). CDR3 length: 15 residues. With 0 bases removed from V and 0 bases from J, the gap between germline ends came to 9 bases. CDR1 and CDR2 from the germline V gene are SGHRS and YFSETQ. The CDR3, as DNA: TGCGCCAGCAGCTTGGGCCAGACAGCTAACTATGGCTACACCTTC. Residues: CASSLGQTANYGYTF.

CDR3 in DNA: TGCGCCAGCAGCTTGACAGGGTCTTTCGAGCAGTACTTC. It encodes CASSLTGSFEQYF. V and J are TRBV5-1 and TRBJ2-7; TRBD1 might be the D (6 bases). The V end was cut by 1 base, the J end by 6 bases, with 11 bases between. CDR3 length equals 13 residues. The V gene's germline CDR1 is SGHRS and CDR2 YFSETQ.

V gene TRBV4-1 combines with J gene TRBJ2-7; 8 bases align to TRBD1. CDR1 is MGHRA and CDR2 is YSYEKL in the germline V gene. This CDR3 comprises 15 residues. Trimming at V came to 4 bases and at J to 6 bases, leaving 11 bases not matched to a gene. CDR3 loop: CASSLNGAGGTEQYF. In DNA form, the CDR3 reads TGCGCCAGCAGCCTAAATGGGGCAGGGGGCACCGAGCAGTACTTC.

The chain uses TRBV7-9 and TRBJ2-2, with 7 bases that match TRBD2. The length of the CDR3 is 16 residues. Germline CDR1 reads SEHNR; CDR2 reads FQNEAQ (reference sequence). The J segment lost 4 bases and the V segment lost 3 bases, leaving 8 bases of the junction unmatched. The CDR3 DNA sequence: TGTGCCAGCAGCTTCTGGGACTACAGTATCACCGGGGAGCTGTTTTTT. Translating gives CASSFWDYSITGELFF.

Written as DNA, the CDR3 is TGCAGTGCTAGAAATCCAGGGGGGACCCAGTACTTC. Encoded protein: CSARNPGGTQYF. The chain employs TRBV20-1 and TRBJ2-5; TRBD1 matches at 7 bases. The CDR3 consists of 12 residues. Germline V gene sequence: CDR1 DFQATT, CDR2 SNEGSKA (reference sequence). V gave up 2 bases and J gave up 7 bases; unmatched junction bases: 4.

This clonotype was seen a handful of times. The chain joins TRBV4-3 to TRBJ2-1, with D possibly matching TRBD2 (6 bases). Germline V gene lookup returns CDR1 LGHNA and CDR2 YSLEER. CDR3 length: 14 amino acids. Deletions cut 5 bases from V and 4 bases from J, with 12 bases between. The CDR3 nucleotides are TGCGCCAGCAGCGTAGGCGGGGCATACAATGAGCAGTTCTTC. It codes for CASSVGGAYNEQFF.

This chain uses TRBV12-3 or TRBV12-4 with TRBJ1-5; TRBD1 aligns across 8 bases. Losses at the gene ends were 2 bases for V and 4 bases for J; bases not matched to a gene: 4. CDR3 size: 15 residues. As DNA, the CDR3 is TGTGCCAGCAGTTTACGTAGACAGGGGAATCAGCCCCAGCATTTT. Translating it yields CASSLRRQGNQPQHF.

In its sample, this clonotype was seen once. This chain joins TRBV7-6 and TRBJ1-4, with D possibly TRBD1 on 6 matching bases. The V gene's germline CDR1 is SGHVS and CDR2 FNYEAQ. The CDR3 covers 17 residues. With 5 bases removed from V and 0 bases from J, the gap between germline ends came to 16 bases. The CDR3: CASSPRRGPATNEKLFF. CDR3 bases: TGTGCCAGCAGCCCACGGCGGGGGCCAGCAACTAATGAAAAACTGTTTTTT.

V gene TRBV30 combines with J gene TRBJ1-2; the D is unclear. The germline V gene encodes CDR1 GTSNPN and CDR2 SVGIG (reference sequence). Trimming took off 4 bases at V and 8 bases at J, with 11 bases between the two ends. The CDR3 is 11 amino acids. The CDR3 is CAWTGSGGYTF. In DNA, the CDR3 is TGTGCCTGGACAGGTTCGGGAGGCTACACCTTC.

The CDR3 nucleotides read TGTGCCAGCAGTGACATGGGACTCCTGTCCCAGCCCCAGCATTTT. Translated, it gives CASSDMGLLSQPQHF. The V gene is TRBV2, the J gene TRBJ1-5; maybe TRBD1 (5 bases). The CDR3 is made up of 15 amino acids. CDR1 is SNHLY, CDR2 FYNNEI, per germline. The ends were cut back, 3 bases at V and 7 bases at J, with 16 bases in the middle.

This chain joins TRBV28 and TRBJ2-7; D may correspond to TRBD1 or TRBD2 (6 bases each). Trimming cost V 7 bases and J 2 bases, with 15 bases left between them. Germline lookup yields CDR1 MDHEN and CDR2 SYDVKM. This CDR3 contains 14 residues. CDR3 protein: CASKGGNSPYEQYF. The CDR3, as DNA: TGTGCCAGCAAGGGGGGAAACTCTCCCTACGAGCAGTACTTC.

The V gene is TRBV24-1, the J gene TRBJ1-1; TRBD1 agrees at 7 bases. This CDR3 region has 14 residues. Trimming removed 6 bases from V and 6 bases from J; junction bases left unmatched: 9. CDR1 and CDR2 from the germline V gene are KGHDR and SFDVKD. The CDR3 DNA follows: TGTGCCACCAGTAAACCGGGACAGATCCCTGAAGCTTTCTTT. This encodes CATSKPGQIPEAFF.

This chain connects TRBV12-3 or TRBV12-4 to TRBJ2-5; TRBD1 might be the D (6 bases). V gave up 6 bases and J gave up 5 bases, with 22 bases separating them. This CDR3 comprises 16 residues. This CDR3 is CASSHGVGAPRETQYF. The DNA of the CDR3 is TGTGCCAGCAGCCACGGAGTGGGGGCTCCTAGGGAGACCCAGTACTTC.

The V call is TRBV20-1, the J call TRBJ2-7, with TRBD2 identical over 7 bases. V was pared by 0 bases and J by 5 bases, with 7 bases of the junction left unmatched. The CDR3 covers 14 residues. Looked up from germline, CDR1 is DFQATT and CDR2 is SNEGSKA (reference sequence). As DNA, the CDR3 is TGCAGTGCTAGAGACGGGGGACTATATGACGAGCAGTACTTC. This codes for CSARDGGLYDEQYF.

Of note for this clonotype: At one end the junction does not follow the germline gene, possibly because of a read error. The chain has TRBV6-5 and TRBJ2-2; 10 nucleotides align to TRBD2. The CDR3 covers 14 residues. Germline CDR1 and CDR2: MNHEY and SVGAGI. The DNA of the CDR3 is TGTGCCAGCAGCACTAGCGGGAACTCCGGGGAGCTGTTTTTT. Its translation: CASSTSGNSGELFF.

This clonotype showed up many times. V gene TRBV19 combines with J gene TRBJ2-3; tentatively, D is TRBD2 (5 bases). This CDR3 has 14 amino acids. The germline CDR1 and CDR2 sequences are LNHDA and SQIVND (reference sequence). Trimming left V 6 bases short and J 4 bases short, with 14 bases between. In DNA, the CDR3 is TGTGCCAGTAGCAGCGGACCAGATGCAGATACGCAGTATTTT. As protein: CASSSGPDADTQYF.

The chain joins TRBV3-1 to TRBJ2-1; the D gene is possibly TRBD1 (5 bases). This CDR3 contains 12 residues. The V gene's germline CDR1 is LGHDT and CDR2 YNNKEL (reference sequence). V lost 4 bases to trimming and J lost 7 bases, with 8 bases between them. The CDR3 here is CASSLQENEQFF. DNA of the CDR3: TGTGCCAGCAGCCTACAGGAGAATGAGCAGTTCTTC.

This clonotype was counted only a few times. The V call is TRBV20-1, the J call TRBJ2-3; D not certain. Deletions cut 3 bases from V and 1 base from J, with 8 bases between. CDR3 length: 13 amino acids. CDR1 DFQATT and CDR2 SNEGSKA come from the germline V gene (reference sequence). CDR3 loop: CSARSGGTDTQYF. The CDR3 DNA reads TGCAGTGCTAGGAGTGGGGGCACAGATACGCAGTATTTT.

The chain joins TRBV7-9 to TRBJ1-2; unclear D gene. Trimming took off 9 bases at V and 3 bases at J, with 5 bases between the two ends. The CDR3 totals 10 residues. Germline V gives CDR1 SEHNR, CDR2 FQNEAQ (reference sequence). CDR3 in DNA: TGTGCCAGTTCGGACTATGGCTACACCTTC. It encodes CASSDYGYTF.

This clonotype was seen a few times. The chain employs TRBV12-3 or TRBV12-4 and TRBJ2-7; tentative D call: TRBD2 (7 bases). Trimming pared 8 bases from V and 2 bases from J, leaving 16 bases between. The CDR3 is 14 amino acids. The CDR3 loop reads CASGAGRGPYEQYF. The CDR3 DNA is TGTGCCAGCGGCGCGGGGCGGGGGCCCTACGAGCAGTACTTC.

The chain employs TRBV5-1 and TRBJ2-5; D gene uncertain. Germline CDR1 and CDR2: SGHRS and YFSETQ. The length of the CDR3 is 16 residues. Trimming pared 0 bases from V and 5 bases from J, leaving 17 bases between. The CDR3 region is CASSLGVFAESETQYF. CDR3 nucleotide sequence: TGCGCCAGCAGCTTGGGGGTCTTTGCAGAGAGTGAGACCCAGTACTTC.

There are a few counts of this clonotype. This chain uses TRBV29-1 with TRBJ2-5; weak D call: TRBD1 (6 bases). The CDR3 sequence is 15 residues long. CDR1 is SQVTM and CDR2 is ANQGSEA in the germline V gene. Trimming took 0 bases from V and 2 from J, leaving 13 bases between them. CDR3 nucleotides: TGCAGCGTTGAAGATATGGACAGTCCTCAAGAGACCCAGTACTTC. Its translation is CSVEDMDSPQETQYF.